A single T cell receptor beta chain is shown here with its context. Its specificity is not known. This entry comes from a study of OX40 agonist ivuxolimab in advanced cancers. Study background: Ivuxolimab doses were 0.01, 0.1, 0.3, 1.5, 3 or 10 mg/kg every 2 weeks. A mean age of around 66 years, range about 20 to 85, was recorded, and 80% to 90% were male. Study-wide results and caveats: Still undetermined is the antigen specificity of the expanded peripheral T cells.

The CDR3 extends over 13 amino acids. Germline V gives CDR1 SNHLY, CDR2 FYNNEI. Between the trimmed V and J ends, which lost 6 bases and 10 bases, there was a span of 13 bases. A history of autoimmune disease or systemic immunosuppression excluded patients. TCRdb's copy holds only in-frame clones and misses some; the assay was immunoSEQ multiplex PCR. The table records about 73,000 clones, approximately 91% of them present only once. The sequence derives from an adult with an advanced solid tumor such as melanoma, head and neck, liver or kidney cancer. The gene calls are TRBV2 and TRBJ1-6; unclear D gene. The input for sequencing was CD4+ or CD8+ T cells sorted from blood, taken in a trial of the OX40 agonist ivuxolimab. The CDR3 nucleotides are TGTGCCAGCAGCGGTCGATGGGAATCACCCCTCCACTTT. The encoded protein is CASSGRWESPLHF.